The 20 T cell receptor beta chains given below trace back to one sample, sequenced in a study of technical replicates of blood from a handful of donors. Clones were read by immunoSEQ multiplex PCR, and TCRdb kept only the in-frame ones, dropping some. The sample carries roughly 67,000 clones, roughly 98% recorded once. The specimen sequenced was T cells isolated from PBMCs. All receptors come from a human donor in good health.

This clone was recorded once. This chain uses TRBV30 with TRBJ2-7; possible D gene TRBD2, 7 bases. Germline V lookup: CDR1 GTSNPN, CDR2 SVGIG (reference sequence). The ends were cut back, 6 bases at V and 2 bases at J, with 17 bases in the middle. This CDR3 region has 14 residues. This CDR3 is CACWGGGATYEQYF. The CDR3 DNA follows: TGTGCCTGCTGGGGGGGCGGGGCGACCTACGAGCAGTACTTC.

J is TRBJ1-4 and V is TRBV5-1; D perhaps matches TRBD1 (5 bases). This CDR3 is 15 amino acids long. Trimming left V 4 bases short and J 6 bases short, with 16 bases between. Germline assignment: CDR1 SGHRS and CDR2 YFSETQ. This CDR3 reads CASSAQGFSYEKLFF. The CDR3 DNA reads as TGCGCCAGCAGCGCGCAGGGTTTTTCTTATGAAAAACTGTTTTTT.

This clone was seen only once. This sequence joins TRBV7-9 and TRBJ2-7; D unresolved. The CDR3 has 11 residues. Trimming shortened V by 5 bases and J by 7 bases, and 9 bases separated the two germline ends. CDR1 is SEHNR and CDR2 is FQNEAQ in the germline V gene (reference sequence). The CDR3 loop is CASSLGLEQYF. The CDR3 DNA reads TGTGCCAGCAGCCTAGGTTTAGAGCAGTACTTC.

This chain links TRBV18 with TRBJ2-7, with D perhaps matching TRBD2 (5 bases). The germline CDR1 and CDR2 sequences are KGHSH and LQKENI. V was trimmed by 6 bases and J by 3 bases, leaving 12 bases between them. The CDR3 runs to 13 residues. CDR3 nucleotides: TGTGCCAGCTCCCCTGGACGGGGCTACGAGCAGTACTTC. Protein: CASSPGRGYEQYF.

The chain couples TRBV9 to TRBJ2-7, with 7 bases identical to TRBD2. The CDR3 covers 16 residues. Germline assignment: CDR1 SGDLS and CDR2 YYNGEE. Germline trimming cut 0 bases from V and 5 bases from J; bases unmatched to any gene: 11. DNA for the CDR3: TGTGCCAGCAGCGTAGGGAGTGGGCTAGCGGAAAACGAGCAGTACTTC. This translates into CASSVGSGLAENEQYF.

The chain couples TRBV5-4 to TRBJ1-1; 7 bases align to TRBD1. V trimming: 1 base; J trimming: 8 bases; junction bases outside the gene matches: 2. Germline CDR1 SGHNT, CDR2 YYREEE (reference sequence). The CDR3 covers 12 residues. DNA of the CDR3: TGTGCCAGCAGCTTGCGGGACAGAGAAGCTTTCTTT. It codes for CASSLRDREAFF.

Here the CDR3 DNA reads TGTGCCAGCAGCTTGGGCGTGGGCAGGTATGGGTTTACTGAAGCTTTCTTT. Translation: CASSLGVGRYGFTEAFF. The chain carries TRBV5-8 and TRBJ1-1; D remains unclear. Germline CDR1 SGHTS, CDR2 YDEGEE. The CDR3 has 17 amino acids. The germline V and J ends were trimmed by 0 bases and 5 bases, with 20 bases remaining between them.

CDR3 bases: TGTGCCAGCAGCTTAGCGCTAGGCGGGAGGCAGGACAATGAGCAGTTCTTC. Its protein is CASSLALGGRQDNEQFF. The V gene is TRBV7-9, the J gene TRBJ2-1; TRBD2 matches 8 bases. Trimming removed 0 bases from V and 5 bases from J; junction bases left unmatched: 9. This CDR3 region has 17 residues. Germline-derived CDR1 and CDR2 are SEHNR and FQNEAQ (reference sequence).

The V and J genes are TRBV7-9 and TRBJ2-3, with D possibly matching TRBD2 (6 bases). Looked up from germline, CDR1 is SEHNR and CDR2 is FQNEAQ (reference sequence). V was clipped by 8 bases and J by 6 bases, with 18 bases between them. CDR3 length: 14 residues. As DNA, the CDR3 is TGTGCCAGCGCCCAACTAGCTCCCGCTGATACGCAGTATTTT. Its translation: CASAQLAPADTQYF.

V and J are TRBV15 and TRBJ2-1; a possible D gene is TRBD2 (6 bases). This CDR3 spans 16 amino acids. CDR1 LNHNV and CDR2 YYDKDF come from the germline V gene (reference sequence). The germline V and J ends were trimmed by 3 bases and 8 bases, with 20 bases remaining between them. CDR3 DNA: TGTGCCACCAGCAGGGGTAGTAGCGGTACTTCGGATGAGCAGTTCTTC. Translation gives CATSRGSSGTSDEQFF. Full variable domain (outside the CDR3, taken from reference TRBV15 and TRBJ2-1): DAMVIQNPRYQVTQFGKPVTLSCSQTLNHNVMYWYQQKSSQAPKLLFHYYDKDFNNEADTPDNFQSRRPNTSFCFLDIRSPGLGDTAMYLCATSRGSSGTSDEQFFGPGTRLTVL.

The chain uses TRBV9 and TRBJ2-3, with 8 bases fitting TRBD1. Germline loops: CDR1 SGDLS, CDR2 YYNGEE. Germline trimming cut 3 bases from V and 5 bases from J; bases unmatched to any gene: 5. This CDR3 spans 14 amino acids. The CDR3 sequence is CASSARTGIDTQYF. The DNA for the CDR3 is TGTGCCAGCAGCGCAAGGACAGGGATAGATACGCAGTATTTT.

V is TRBV6-5 and J is TRBJ2-3; D is possibly TRBD2 (6 bases). This CDR3 region has 15 residues. V was cut by 6 bases and J by 2 bases, with 15 bases left in between. Germline CDR1 is MNHEY and CDR2 is SVGAGI. The CDR3 is CASRAGLTLTDTQYF. For the CDR3, the DNA is TGTGCCAGCAGGGCAGGACTAACCCTCACAGATACGCAGTATTTT.

The chain joins TRBV30 to TRBJ1-5; tentatively, D is TRBD1 (5 bases). Looked up from germline, CDR1 is GTSNPN and CDR2 is SVGIG (reference sequence). The V end was cut by 0 bases, the J end by 4 bases, with 7 bases between. This CDR3 spans 13 amino acids. The CDR3 sequence is CAWSVQDNQPQHF. CDR3 nucleotides: TGTGCCTGGAGTGTACAGGATAATCAGCCCCAGCATTTT.

The chain recombines TRBV2 with TRBJ2-7; perhaps TRBD1 as D (6 bases). This CDR3 contains 11 residues. The germline V and J ends were trimmed by 8 bases and 6 bases, with 11 bases remaining between them. Germline assignment: CDR1 SNHLY and CDR2 FYNNEI. This CDR3 is CASRDTTEQYF. CDR3 DNA: TGTGCCAGCCGGGACACAACCGAGCAGTACTTC.

The chain is built from TRBV6-5 and TRBJ2-7; 8 bases are a match to TRBD2. Unmatched junction bases numbered 10, after V lost 0 bases and J lost 6 bases. The CDR3 has 16 amino acids. Germline CDR1 MNHEY, CDR2 SVGAGI. The CDR3 bases are TGTGCCAGCAGTTACTCTGGGACTAGGTCCTTCAGCGAGCAGTACTTC. This codes for CASSYSGTRSFSEQYF.

The chain links TRBV14 to TRBJ2-7; 7 bases match TRBD2. This CDR3 comprises 17 residues. Germline V gene sequence: CDR1 SGHDN, CDR2 FVKESK. The V segment lost 5 bases and the J segment 4 bases; nucleotides outside the gene matches: 17. In nucleotides, the CDR3 is TGTGCCAGCAGCAAAATATTACCCACAGCGGGAAAATACGAGCAGTACTTC. Protein sequence: CASSKILPTAGKYEQYF.

The chain employs TRBV7-2 and TRBJ2-5; 13 bases match TRBD2. The CDR3 spans 18 residues. The junction had 10 bases not matched to a gene; V was cut back by 1 base and J by 5 bases. CDR1 and CDR2 from the germline V gene are SGHTA and FQGNSA. The CDR3 bases are TGTGCCAGCAGCTTAGAGGTTACTAGCGGGGGGGGAGGTGAGACCCAGTACTTC. It encodes CASSLEVTSGGGGETQYF.

V is TRBV6-1 and J is TRBJ1-5, with D perhaps matching TRBD1 (5 bases). V was pared by 0 bases and J by 13 bases, with 13 bases between. Germline V gives CDR1 MNHNS, CDR2 SASEGT. The CDR3 spans 13 residues. The CDR3 protein is CASSEALRDSQHF. CDR3 DNA sequence: TGTGCCAGCAGTGAAGCTCTCCGGGACTCTCAGCATTTT.

CDR3 in amino acids: CASSGQTQYF. CDR3 nucleotide sequence: TGTGCCAGCAGTGGGCAGACCCAGTACTTC. The chain combines TRBV2 with TRBJ2-5; D is unresolved. This CDR3 is 10 amino acids long. V lost 4 bases to trimming and J lost 6 bases, with 3 bases between them. Looked up from germline, CDR1 is SNHLY and CDR2 is FYNNEI.

The chain joins TRBV28 to TRBJ2-7; 9 bases are shared with TRBD1. The CDR3 length is 15 residues. The ends lost 3 bases at V and 2 bases at J; junction bases unmatched: 5. The germline gives CDR1 MDHEN, CDR2 SYDVKM. The CDR3: CASSLGDRATYEQYF. The DNA for the CDR3 is TGTGCCAGCAGTTTGGGGGACAGGGCCACCTACGAGCAGTACTTC.